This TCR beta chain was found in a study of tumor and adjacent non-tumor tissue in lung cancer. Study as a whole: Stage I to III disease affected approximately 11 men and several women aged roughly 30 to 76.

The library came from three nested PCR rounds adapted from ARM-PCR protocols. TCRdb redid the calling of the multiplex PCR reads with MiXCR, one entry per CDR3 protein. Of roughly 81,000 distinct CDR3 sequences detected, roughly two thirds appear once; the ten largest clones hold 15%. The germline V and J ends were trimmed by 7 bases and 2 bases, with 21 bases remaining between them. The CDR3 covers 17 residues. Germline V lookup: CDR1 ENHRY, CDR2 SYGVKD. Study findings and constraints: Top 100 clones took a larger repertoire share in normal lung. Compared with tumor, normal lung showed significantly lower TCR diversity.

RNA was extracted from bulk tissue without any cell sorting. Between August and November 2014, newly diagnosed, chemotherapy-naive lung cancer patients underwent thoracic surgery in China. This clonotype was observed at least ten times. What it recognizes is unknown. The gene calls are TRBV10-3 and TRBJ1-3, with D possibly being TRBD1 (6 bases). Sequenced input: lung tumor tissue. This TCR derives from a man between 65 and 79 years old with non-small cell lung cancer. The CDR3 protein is CAIKRGWQGRTGNTIYF. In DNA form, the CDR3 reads TGTGCCATCAAACGGGGCTGGCAGGGGCGGACTGGAAACACCATATATTTT.